What follows are 17 T cell receptor beta chains derived from one specimen sequenced in a study of T cell responses to AZD1222 COVID-19 vaccine. Only in-frame clones appear in the TCRdb table, and some are missing; sequencing was by immunoSEQ multiplex PCR. The sample holds 150,000 to 200,000 clones; around 88% are singletons and the top ten take approximately 7.7%. Sequencing was performed on peripheral blood, taken on day 0 of AZD1222 vaccination. The receptors come from an adult in good health.

This chain uses TRBV6-5 with TRBJ2-7; D call uncertain. Trimming stripped 4 bases from V and 2 bases from J, with 9 bases between. The CDR3 is 13 amino acids. Germline CDR1 and CDR2: MNHEY and SVGAGI. The CDR3, as DNA: TGTGCCAGCAGTTTAAAGGGTCCCTACGAGCAGTACTTC. Its protein is CASSLKGPYEQYF.

This clone was detected once. V gene TRBV19 combines with J gene TRBJ1-2, with D perhaps TRBD1 (6 bases). This CDR3 spans 11 amino acids. CDR1 is LNHDA and CDR2 is SQIVND in the germline V gene (reference sequence). The V end was cut by 4 bases, the J end by 14 bases, with 14 bases between. The CDR3: CASSTRGARTF. The DNA of the CDR3 is TGTGCCAGTAGTACCCGGGGGGCGCGGACCTTC.

The gene calls are TRBV11-2 and TRBJ2-3; 9 bases fit TRBD1. The CDR3 is 14 amino acids. CDR1 SGHAT and CDR2 FQNNGV come from the germline V gene. V gave up 5 bases and J gave up 5 bases; unmatched junction bases: 5. This CDR3 reads CASSLGTGIDTQYF. For the CDR3, the DNA is TGTGCCAGCAGCCTCGGGACAGGGATAGATACGCAGTATTTT.

The chain couples TRBV28 to TRBJ2-3; 10 bases align to TRBD2. The ends lost 7 bases at V and 1 base at J; junction bases unmatched: 2. Germline-derived CDR1 and CDR2 are MDHEN and SYDVKM. This CDR3 has 14 amino acids. Written as DNA, the CDR3 is TGTGCCAGCATAGCGGGGGGACGCACAGATACGCAGTATTTT. Translated: CASIAGGRTDTQYF.

The CDR3 sequence: CAITQTVAGNTIYF. In DNA, the CDR3 is TGTGCCATCACGCAGACCGTCGCTGGAAACACCATATATTTT. The chain combines TRBV10-3 with TRBJ1-3, with no clear D. The V and J ends lost 7 bases and 2 bases respectively, with 12 bases between them. The germline CDR1 and CDR2 sequences are ENHRY and SYGVKD. The CDR3 extends over 14 amino acids.

The genes are TRBV28 and TRBJ1-2, with D uncertain. V dropped 3 bases and J dropped 5 bases, with 13 bases sitting between them. Germline CDR1 and CDR2: MDHEN and SYDVKM. The length of the CDR3 is 14 residues. CDR3 sequence: CASSFPKTRYGYTF. CDR3 nucleotides: TGTGCCAGCAGTTTCCCCAAGACTAGGTATGGCTACACCTTC.

This chain joins TRBV30 and TRBJ2-7; D is possibly TRBD1 (6 bases). Germline-derived CDR1 and CDR2 are GTSNPN and SVGIG (reference sequence). Trimming left V 5 bases short and J 13 bases short, with 18 bases between. The CDR3 has 11 amino acids. CDR3 nucleotides: TGTGCCTGGGAACAGGGAGCCAACCACTACTTC. Translated, it gives CAWEQGANHYF. Supplemented by reference TRBV30 and TRBJ2-7, the full variable domain reads SQTIHQWPATLVQPVGSPLSLECTVEGTSNPNLYWYRQAAGRGLQLLFYSVGIGQISSEVPQNLSASRPQDRQFILSSKKLLLSDSGFYLCAWEQGANHYFGPGTRLTVT.

This chain connects TRBV25-1 to TRBJ2-2; D call uncertain. Between the trimmed V and J ends, which lost 8 bases and 1 base, there was a span of 11 bases. From germline, CDR1 is MGHDK and CDR2 SYGVNS. The CDR3 runs 14 residues. CDR3 loop: CASRIRENTGELFF. The DNA of the CDR3 is TGTGCCAGCCGGATAAGGGAGAACACCGGGGAGCTGTTTTTT. The variable domain in full, with the rest retrieved from reference TRBV25-1 and TRBJ2-2, is EADIYQTPRYLVIGTGKKITLECSQTMGHDKMYWYQQDPGMELHLIHYSYGVNSTEKGDLSSESTVSRIRTEHFPLTLESARPSHTSQYLCASRIRENTGELFFGEGSRLTVL.

V usage is TRBV6-6 and J usage is TRBJ1-6; no firm D call. CDR3 length equals 14 residues. Germline-derived CDR1 and CDR2 are MNHNY and SVGAGI (reference sequence). Trimming removed 2 bases at V and 10 bases at J, with 12 bases between. CDR3 loop: CASSYIQLRSPLHF. CDR3 DNA: TGTGCCAGCAGTTACATACAGTTACGGTCACCCCTCCACTTT.

The gene calls are TRBV5-1 and TRBJ2-1, with 8 positions matching TRBD2. Germline assignment: CDR1 SGHRS and CDR2 YFSETQ. The ends lost 1 base at V and 5 bases at J; junction bases unmatched: 5. CDR3 length: 15 amino acids. The CDR3 region is CASSLPSGGHNEQFF. The CDR3 nucleotides are TGCGCCAGCAGCTTGCCCAGCGGGGGTCACAATGAGCAGTTCTTC.

The chain combines TRBV5-1 with TRBJ2-7, with a weak D call TRBD1 (6 bases). The V gene's germline CDR1 is SGHRS and CDR2 YFSETQ. The V end lost 3 bases, the J end lost 3 bases, and 13 bases lay between the germline ends. The CDR3 consists of 14 residues. The CDR3 sequence: CASSSTGELYEQYF. The CDR3 region has the DNA TGCGCCAGCAGCTCGACAGGAGAACTCTACGAGCAGTACTTC.

This clone is a singleton in its sample. V is TRBV14 and J is TRBJ2-7, with no clear D. The CDR3 spans 13 residues. The germline V gene has CDR1 SGHDN and CDR2 FVKESK. Trimming cost V 3 bases and J 6 bases, with 12 bases left between them. The CDR3 sequence: CASSHGSFFEQYF. CDR3 coding DNA: TGTGCCAGCAGCCACGGATCCTTCTTCGAGCAGTACTTC.

The rearrangement uses TRBV5-1 and TRBJ2-2; D is unclear. The germline V gene encodes CDR1 SGHRS and CDR2 YFSETQ. V dropped 0 bases and J dropped 0 bases, with 9 bases sitting between them. There are 16 residues in the CDR3. The CDR3 DNA sequence: TGCGCCAGCAGCTTGGTCCCAGCCGCGAACACCGGGGAGCTGTTTTTT. Its protein is CASSLVPAANTGELFF.

This chain joins TRBV5-5 and TRBJ1-5, with no clear D. The germline CDR1 and CDR2 sequences are SGHKS and YYEKEE (reference sequence). Trimming took 0 bases from V and 4 from J, leaving 5 bases between them. The CDR3 covers 13 residues. The DNA of the CDR3 is TGTGCCAGCAGCTTGGTACCTAATCAGCCCCAGCATTTT. It yields the protein CASSLVPNQPQHF.

The CDR3 spells CASMLGTSPYEQYF. The DNA of the CDR3 is TGTGCCAGTATGCTTGGGACTAGCCCCTACGAGCAGTACTTC. V is TRBV7-2 and J is TRBJ2-7; 9 bases are shared with TRBD2. V trimming: 9 bases; J trimming: 2 bases; junction bases outside the gene matches: 8. The length of the CDR3 is 14 residues. Germline values: CDR1 SGHTA, CDR2 FQGNSA.

The V call is TRBV6-5, the J call TRBJ1-4, with a weak D call TRBD1 (6 bases). Germline V gives CDR1 MNHEY, CDR2 SVGAGI. The CDR3 loop spans 14 amino acids. Trimming took 8 bases from V and 5 from J, leaving 15 bases between them. CDR3 nucleotides: TGTGCCAGCGCATTAGGACAGTACAATGAAAAACTGTTTTTT. It is translated as CASALGQYNEKLFF.

The chain recombines TRBV2 with TRBJ1-5, with D possibly TRBD1 on 5 matching bases. Germline CDR1 and CDR2: SNHLY and FYNNEI. Trimming removed 1 base at V and 0 bases at J, with 19 bases between. The CDR3 has 19 residues. CDR3 bases: TGTGCCAGCAGTGAAGTAGACAGAATGGGAGGGCATAGCAATCAGCCCCAGCATTTT. Protein product: CASSEVDRMGGHSNQPQHF.